This T cell receptor (beta chain) was sequenced in a study of blood T cell repertoires in COVID-19. As for the study in general: COVID-19 samples collected from the United States, Italy and Spain covered acute and convalescent phases. PBMCs, B-cell-depleted T cells, or T cells provided the cDNA or gDNA that made up the material.

Original handling: Cell counts per sample came from amplifying reference gene primers. Assay: immunoSEQ multiplex PCR; the TCRdb copy retains only in-frame clones and omits some. V, J and clone size reflect that table, while D and trimming were determined from the DNA. The repertoire holds some 170,000 clones, about 92% seen once, with less than 2% in the top ten. Seattle patients were enrolled during active infection and followed longitudinally. The length of the CDR3 is 15 residues. The ends were cut back, 3 bases at V and 2 bases at J, with 14 bases in the middle. CDR1 is SGHRS, CDR2 YFSETQ, per germline.

Sequenced input: peripheral blood. This receptor was obtained from a woman aged 60-75 years with COVID-19, enrolled during active disease. The chain uses TRBV5-1 and TRBJ1-2; D perhaps matches TRBD1 (6 bases). CDR3 DNA: TGCGCCAGCAGCTCCACGGGGACACCGAACTATGGCTACACCTTC. Protein: CASSSTGTPNYGYTF.